Below are 9 T cell receptor beta chains sequenced from a single sample in a study of T cells after yellow fever vaccination. TCRdb redid the calling of the 5' RACE reads with MiXCR, one entry per CDR3 protein. The sample holds roughly 120,000 distinct CDR3 sequences; more than 6.5% are singletons and the top ten take 2.5%. The material was CD4+ T cells sorted from PBMCs, obtained 9 to 11 days after the first yellow fever vaccination. The receptors shown here come from a man in his late teens or twenties who received the YFV17D yellow fever vaccine.

Of note for this clonotype: A much larger clonotype is one base distant, so this may be a read error. The CDR3 nucleotides are TGTGCCAGCAGCTTGGCCCCTGCGGGAGGTGGAAGCAACACCATATATTTT. Protein: CASSLAPAGGGSNTIYF. This chain joins TRBV5-4 and TRBJ1-3; D is unclear. The CDR3 extends over 17 amino acids. Germline V gives CDR1 SGHNT, CDR2 YYREEE (reference sequence). Trimming left V 0 bases short and J 7 bases short, with 20 bases between.

On this clonotype: This may be a read error: a much more frequent sequence differs by one nucleotide. The J gene is TRBJ1-1, the V gene TRBV4-1; D might be TRBD1 (5 bases). This CDR3 comprises 15 residues. CDR1 and CDR2 (germline): MGHRA, YSYEKL. The CDR3 region has the DNA TGCGCCAGCAGCCAAGAGGACATAATGAACTCTGAAGCTTTCTTT. Its translation is CASSQEDIMNSEAFF.

This clonotype was observed many times. The chain employs TRBV5-5 and TRBJ1-1, with D hard to call. The length of the CDR3 is 15 residues. Germline V gene sequence: CDR1 SGHKS, CDR2 YYEKEE (reference sequence). V was clipped by 4 bases and J by 2 bases, with 15 bases between them. The CDR3, as DNA: TGTGCCAGCAGCCTTGTTGGGCTGCCTAACACTGAAGCTTTCTTT. As protein: CASSLVGLPNTEAFF.

At least ten counts were recorded for this clonotype. The chain uses TRBV4-1 and TRBJ1-4; 7 positions agree with TRBD1. V lost 8 bases, J lost 8 bases, and 14 bases stayed unmatched. This CDR3 is 15 amino acids long. CDR1 is MGHRA, CDR2 YSYEKL, per germline. CDR3 loop: CASGVRAQGVEKLFF. The CDR3 bases are TGCGCCAGCGGGGTGAGGGCCCAGGGGGTGGAAAAACTGTTTTTT.

Many counts were recorded for this clonotype. This chain connects TRBV20-1 to TRBJ1-1; 9 bases are a match to TRBD1. CDR3 length equals 15 residues. V dropped 1 base and J dropped 4; count of bases not matched to a gene: 7. Germline lookup yields CDR1 DFQATT and CDR2 SNEGSKA (reference sequence). CDR3 DNA: TGCAGTGCTAGAGCTTCGGACAGGGGTGGCACTGAAGCTTTCTTT. This translates into CSARASDRGGTEAFF.

The chain carries TRBV7-2 and TRBJ1-5; D not certain. Germline CDR1 reads SGHTA; CDR2 reads FQGNSA. The CDR3 extends over 13 amino acids. Trimming removed 3 bases from V and 5 bases from J, with 8 bases in between. The CDR3 sequence: CASSFTQDQPQHF. CDR3 in DNA: TGTGCCAGCAGCTTCACCCAAGATCAGCCCCAGCATTTT.

This clonotype appeared many times. The rearrangement joins TRBV12-3 or TRBV12-4 to TRBJ1-5, with D hard to call. The CDR3 is 12 residues long. The germline V and J ends were trimmed by 3 bases and 5 bases, with 5 bases remaining between them. This CDR3 reads CASSLMDQPQHF. CDR3 sequence (DNA): TGTGCCAGCAGTTTGATGGATCAGCCCCAGCATTTT.

This clonotype has ten or more counts. V usage is TRBV5-4 and J usage is TRBJ2-3; possibly TRBD1 for D (6 bases). V shed 5 bases and J shed 3 bases, with 10 bases lying between them. Germline loops: CDR1 SGHNT, CDR2 YYREEE (reference sequence). This CDR3 region has 13 residues. CDR3 DNA sequence: TGTGCCAGCAGACCACAGGGAACAGATACGCAGTATTTT. Encoded protein: CASRPQGTDTQYF.

In its sample, this clonotype was seen many times. The gene calls are TRBV4-3 and TRBJ2-1; 14 positions agree with TRBD2. The CDR3 consists of 15 residues. The trim removed 4 bases at V and 8 bases at J, leaving 4 bases unmatched. The V gene's germline CDR1 is LGHNA and CDR2 YSLEER. The CDR3, as DNA: TGCGCCAGCAGCCTGACTAGCGGGGGGGTTTATGAGCAGTTCTTC. It specifies CASSLTSGGVYEQFF.